Shown below are 11 T cell receptor beta chains from a single sample sequenced in a study of T cells after yellow fever vaccination. TCRdb reprocessed the 5' RACE reads via MiXCR and lists one record per CDR3 protein. Of 250,000 or so distinct CDR3 sequences in the sample, approximately 3.6% were seen once. The starting material was PBMCs, obtained 15 days after the yellow fever booster vaccination. Every receptor here comes from a man between 18 and 35 years old who received the YFV17D yellow fever vaccine.

This clonotype was seen repeatedly, ten times or more. The rearrangement links TRBV4-2 to TRBJ1-5; D is perhaps TRBD1 (5 bases). This CDR3 comprises 20 residues. Looked up from germline, CDR1 is LGHNA and CDR2 is YNFKEQ. Between the trimmed V and J ends, which lost 4 bases and 0 bases, there was a span of 25 bases. Written as DNA, the CDR3 is TGTGCCAGCAGCCCATCATCCGGGACCCAATCCTCTTATAGCAATCAGCCCCAGCATTTT. Translating gives CASSPSSGTQSSYSNQPQHF.

Ten or more counts support this clonotype. This chain uses TRBV3-1 with TRBJ2-4; D possibly corresponds to TRBD1 (6 bases). Per germline, CDR1 LGHDT and CDR2 YNNKEL (reference sequence). Trimming removed 3 bases at V and 10 bases at J, with 7 bases between. This CDR3 spans 11 amino acids. CDR3 in amino acids: CASSQQGIQYF. The CDR3 DNA sequence: TGTGCCAGCAGCCAGCAGGGGATTCAGTACTTC.

This clonotype came up many times. This chain links TRBV15 with TRBJ1-4; D perhaps matches TRBD1 (6 bases). The CDR3 loop spans 15 amino acids. V dropped 3 bases and J dropped 4 bases, with 12 bases sitting between them. CDR1 is LNHNV and CDR2 is YYDKDF in the germline V gene (reference sequence). CDR3: CATSRSDSVNEKLFF. DNA for the CDR3: TGTGCCACCAGCAGGTCGGACAGCGTTAATGAAAAACTGTTTTTT.

This clonotype was picked up many times. V and J are TRBV7-2 and TRBJ1-1, with D perhaps TRBD1 (6 bases). V lost 5 bases and J 4 bases, leaving 20 bases between the germline ends. From germline, CDR1 is SGHTA and CDR2 FQGNSA. CDR3 size: 16 residues. CDR3 bases: TGTGCCAGCAGCCCATCCCTACAGGGAGGTGCCACTGAAGCTTTCTTT. Its translation: CASSPSLQGGATEAFF.

Many counts were recorded for this clonotype. Relative to the germline gene, one junction end is altered; a read error may explain this. The J gene is TRBJ2-3, the V gene TRBV25-1; possible D gene TRBD1, 6 bases. The CDR3 totals 11 residues. Per the germline V gene, CDR1 is MGHDK and CDR2 is SYGVNS. CDR3 protein: CASSGVDSGHF. The CDR3 DNA follows: TGTGCCAGCAGTGGGGTGGACAGCGGACATTTT.

The sample holds many counts of this clonotype. The rearrangement uses TRBV18 and TRBJ1-1; D gene uncertain. Germline values: CDR1 KGHSH, CDR2 LQKENI. V lost 3 bases and J lost 1, with 12 bases in between. The CDR3 consists of 15 residues. Here the CDR3 reads CASSPPPDWNTEAFF. Written as DNA, the CDR3 is TGTGCCAGCTCACCGCCCCCGGACTGGAACACTGAAGCTTTCTTT.

This clonotype came up many times. The rearrangement uses TRBV11-2 and TRBJ1-6; TRBD1 matches at 9 bases. Per the germline V gene, CDR1 is SGHAT and CDR2 is FQNNGV. V lost 5 bases, J lost 7 bases, and 6 bases stayed unmatched. This CDR3 contains 15 residues. As DNA, the CDR3 is TGTGCCAGCAGCCTTGGACAGGGGAGGAATTCACCCCTCCACTTT. It is translated as CASSLGQGRNSPLHF.

This clonotype showed up many times. The V and J genes are TRBV29-1 and TRBJ2-2; weak D call: TRBD2 (5 bases). The CDR3 has 14 residues. Germline V lookup: CDR1 SQVTM, CDR2 ANQGSEA. The V end lost 6 bases, the J end lost 6 bases, and 17 bases lay between the germline ends. CDR3 loop: CSVNTGVVPGELFF. DNA for the CDR3: TGCAGCGTCAATACCGGGGTCGTGCCCGGGGAGCTGTTTTTT.

The chain is built from TRBV27 and TRBJ2-3; no clear D. Germline V gives CDR1 MNHEY, CDR2 SMNVEV (reference sequence). The CDR3 is made up of 14 amino acids. V was cut by 1 base and J by 1 base, with 6 bases left in between. CDR3 DNA sequence: TGTGCCAGCAGTTTATTTTTGGGCACAGATACGCAGTATTTT. Protein: CASSLFLGTDTQYF.

This clonotype was detected ten times or more. The rearrangement uses TRBV27 and TRBJ1-1; 8 positions agree with TRBD1. The ends lost 3 bases at V and 8 bases at J; junction bases unmatched: 14. CDR1 and CDR2 (germline): MNHEY, SMNVEV (reference sequence). This CDR3 is built from 16 residues. In nucleotides, the CDR3 is TGTGCCAGCAGTTTTATTGTCGGCAGGGGGCGTTGGGAAGCTTTCTTT. Its translation is CASSFIVGRGRWEAFF.

This clonotype was observed many times. V and J are TRBV15 and TRBJ1-1; a weak D match, TRBD1 (5 bases). The germline V gene has CDR1 LNHNV and CDR2 YYDKDF (reference sequence). Trimming shortened V by 8 bases and J by 1 base, and 17 bases separated the two germline ends. This CDR3 has 15 amino acids. In DNA, the CDR3 is TGTGCCACCTCCCAGGGCAGGCGAGAGAACACTGAAGCTTTCTTT. Translating gives CATSQGRRENTEAFF. The variable domain in full, with the rest retrieved from reference TRBV15 and TRBJ1-1, is DAMVIQNPRYQVTQFGKPVTLSCSQTLNHNVMYWYQQKSSQAPKLLFHYYDKDFNNEADTPDNFQSRRPNTSFCFLDIRSPGLGDTAMYLCATSQGRRENTEAFFGQGTRLTVV.